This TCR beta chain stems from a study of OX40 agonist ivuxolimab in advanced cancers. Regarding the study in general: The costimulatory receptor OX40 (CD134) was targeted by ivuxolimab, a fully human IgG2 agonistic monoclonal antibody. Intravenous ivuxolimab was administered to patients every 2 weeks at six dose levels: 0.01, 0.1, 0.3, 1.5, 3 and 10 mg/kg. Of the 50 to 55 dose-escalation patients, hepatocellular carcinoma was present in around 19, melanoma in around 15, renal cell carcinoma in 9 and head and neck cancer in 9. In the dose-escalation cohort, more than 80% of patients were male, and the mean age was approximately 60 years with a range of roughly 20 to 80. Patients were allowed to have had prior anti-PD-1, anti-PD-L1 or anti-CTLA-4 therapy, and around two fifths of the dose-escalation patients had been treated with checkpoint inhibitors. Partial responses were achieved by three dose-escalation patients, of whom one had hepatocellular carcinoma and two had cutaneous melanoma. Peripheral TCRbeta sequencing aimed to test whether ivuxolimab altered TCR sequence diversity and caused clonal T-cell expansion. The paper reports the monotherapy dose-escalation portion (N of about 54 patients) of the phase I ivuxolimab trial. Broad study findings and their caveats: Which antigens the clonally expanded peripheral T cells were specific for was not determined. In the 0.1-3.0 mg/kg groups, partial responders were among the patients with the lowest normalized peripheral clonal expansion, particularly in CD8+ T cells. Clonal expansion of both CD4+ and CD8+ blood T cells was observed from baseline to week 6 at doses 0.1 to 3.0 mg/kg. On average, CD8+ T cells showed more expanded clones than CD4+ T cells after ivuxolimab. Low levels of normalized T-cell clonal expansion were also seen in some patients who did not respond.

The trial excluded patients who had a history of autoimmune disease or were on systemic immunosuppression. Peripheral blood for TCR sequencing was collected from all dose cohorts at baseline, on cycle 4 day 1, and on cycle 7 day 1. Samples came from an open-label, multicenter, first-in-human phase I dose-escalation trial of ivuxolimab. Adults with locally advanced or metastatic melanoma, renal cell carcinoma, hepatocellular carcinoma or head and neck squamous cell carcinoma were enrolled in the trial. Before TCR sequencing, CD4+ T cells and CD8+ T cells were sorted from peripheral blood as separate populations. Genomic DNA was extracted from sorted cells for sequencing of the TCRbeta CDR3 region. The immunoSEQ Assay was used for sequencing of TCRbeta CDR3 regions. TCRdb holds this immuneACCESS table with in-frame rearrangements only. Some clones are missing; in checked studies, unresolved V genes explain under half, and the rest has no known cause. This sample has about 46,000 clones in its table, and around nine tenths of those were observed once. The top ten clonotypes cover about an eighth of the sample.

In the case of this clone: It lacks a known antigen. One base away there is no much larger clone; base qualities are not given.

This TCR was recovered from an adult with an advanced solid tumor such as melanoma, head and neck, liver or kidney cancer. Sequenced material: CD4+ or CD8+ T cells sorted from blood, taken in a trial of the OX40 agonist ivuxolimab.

The DNA sequence is as follows: TGTGCCAGCAGCGTGAACACTGAAGCTTTCTTT. Protein translation: CASSVNTEAFF. The rearrangement combines TRBV28 with TRBJ1-1; the D segment cannot be called with confidence. V and J are truncated by 6 bases and 0 bases respectively, leaving an intervening sequence of 2 bases. The germline V gene encodes CDR1 MDHEN and CDR2 SYDVKM. The CDR3 holds 11 amino acids from the cysteine to the phenylalanine. Only the CDR3 DNA stays, 33 bases, in frame from base 1.